The 18 T cell receptor beta chains reported below all come from one sample, sequenced in a study of blood T cell repertoires in COVID-19. The method was immunoSEQ multiplex PCR; TCRdb's version includes in-frame clones alone and lacks a portion of them. The sample lists 400,000 or so clones, more than 75% occurring once. The sample consisted of PBMCs or T cells enriched from blood (not recorded which). These receptors were taken from a man aged 40-50 years in a cohort exposed to, infected with or recovered from COVID-19 (not recorded which).

V usage is TRBV6-6 and J usage is TRBJ1-3; D remains unclear. This CDR3 has 15 amino acids. Germline CDR1 MNHNY, CDR2 SVGAGI (reference sequence). V was cut by 4 bases and J by 4 bases, with 14 bases left in between. The CDR3 reads CASSLGEAKGNTIYF. DNA for the CDR3: TGTGCCAGCAGTTTAGGCGAGGCCAAAGGAAACACCATATATTTT.

The CDR3 protein is CASSLDRPGTNEKLFF. The CDR3 DNA is TGTGCCAGCAGCTTAGATCGCCCAGGGACTAATGAAAAACTGTTTTTT. The V call is TRBV11-2, the J call TRBJ1-4; tentative D call: TRBD1 (5 bases). The germline gives CDR1 SGHAT, CDR2 FQNNGV. The CDR3 sequence is 16 residues long. The ends were cut back, 0 bases at V and 2 bases at J, with 10 bases in the middle.

The chain is built from TRBV6-5 and TRBJ1-1; TRBD1 might be the D (5 bases). Deletions cut 7 bases from V and 4 bases from J, with 19 bases between. CDR3 length: 15 amino acids. Germline CDR1 is MNHEY and CDR2 is SVGAGI. CDR3 coding DNA: TGTGCCAGCATTCCCGCCGGGGGGACCGTCACTGAAGCTTTCTTT. It translates to CASIPAGGTVTEAFF.

This chain joins TRBV27 and TRBJ2-1; 8 positions match TRBD2. CDR1 is MNHEY and CDR2 is SMNVEV in the germline V gene (reference sequence). J gave up 8 bases and V 10 bases, and 10 bases lay outside the gene matches. The CDR3 loop spans 13 amino acids. CDR3 bases: TGTGCCAACTCTATCGGGAGGGCATATGAGCAGTTCTTC. Translated: CANSIGRAYEQFF.

The chain carries TRBV29-1 and TRBJ1-1; perhaps TRBD1 as D (6 bases). Germline CDR1 is SQVTM and CDR2 is ANQGSEA. This CDR3 is 14 amino acids long. V was trimmed by 7 bases and J by 1 base, leaving 16 bases between them. The CDR3 nucleotides read TGCAGCGCTATCAAACAGGGTCCGAACACTGAAGCTTTCTTT. It encodes CSAIKQGPNTEAFF. Drawing the rest from reference TRBV29-1 and TRBJ1-1, the complete variable domain is SAVISQKPSRDICQRGTSLTIQCQVDSQVTMMFWYRQQPGQSLTLIATANQGSEATYESGFVIDKFPISRPNLTFSTLTVSNMSPEDSSIYLCSAIKQGPNTEAFFGQGTRLTVV.

This clone was detected a few times. Here the CDR3 reads CASSIVGGETQYF. CDR3 in DNA: TGTGCCAGTAGTATCGTGGGAGGGGAGACCCAGTACTTC. V is TRBV19 and J is TRBJ2-5; TRBD2 matches at 7 bases. This CDR3 is 13 amino acids long. Losses at the gene ends were 3 bases for V and 5 bases for J; bases not matched to a gene: 3. Germline V CDR1 and CDR2: LNHDA, SQIVND (reference sequence). The full variable domain, in which reference TRBV19 and TRBJ2-5 provide the parts outside the CDR3, is DGGITQSPKYLFRKEGQNVTLSCEQNLNHDAMYWYRQDPGQGLRLIYYSQIVNDFQKGDIAEGYSVSREKKESFPLTVTSAQKNPTAFYLCASSIVGGETQYFGPGTRLLVL.

The CDR3 coding sequence is TGTGCCAGCAGCTTCGCGTCAACGGACACCGGGGAGCTGTTTTTT. Translating it yields CASSFASTDTGELFF. This sequence joins TRBV5-5 and TRBJ2-2; D call uncertain. There are 15 residues in the CDR3. Trimming pared 2 bases from V and 3 bases from J, leaving 11 bases between. The germline V gene encodes CDR1 SGHKS and CDR2 YYEKEE (reference sequence).

The V gene is TRBV27, the J gene TRBJ1-5, with D maybe TRBD1 (5 bases). The CDR3 covers 14 residues. Trimming cost V 3 bases and J 6 bases, with 12 bases left between them. Germline-derived CDR1 and CDR2 are MNHEY and SMNVEV (reference sequence). CDR3: CASSLGQGFQPQHF. The CDR3 DNA sequence: TGTGCCAGCAGTTTGGGGCAGGGTTTTCAGCCCCAGCATTTT.

The rearrangement joins TRBV7-9 to TRBJ1-4; TRBD1 agrees at 9 bases. CDR1 is SEHNR, CDR2 FQNEAQ, per germline (reference sequence). V trimming: 6 bases; J trimming: 7 bases; junction bases outside the gene matches: 6. The CDR3 covers 14 residues. Here the CDR3 reads CASSRQGGVEKLFF. CDR3 coding DNA: TGTGCCAGCAGTCGACAGGGGGGAGTTGAAAAACTGTTTTTT. Complete variable domain (other parts from reference TRBV7-9 and TRBJ1-4): DTGVSQNPRHKITKRGQNVTFRCDPISEHNRLYWYRQTLGQGPEFLTYFQNEAQLEKSRLLSDRFSAERPKGSFSTLEIQRTEQGDSAMYLCASSRQGGVEKLFFGSGTQLSVL.

This chain links TRBV6-5 with TRBJ2-7; D might be TRBD1 (5 bases). In germline, CDR1 is MNHEY, CDR2 SVGAGI. The CDR3 totals 15 residues. Trimming took 7 bases from V and 1 from J, leaving 17 bases between them. CDR3 protein: CASTQNGHLSYEQYF. Written as DNA, the CDR3 is TGTGCCAGCACTCAAAACGGACACCTATCCTACGAGCAGTACTTC.

V usage is TRBV19 and J usage is TRBJ1-1; D is unresolved. This CDR3 is built from 12 residues. Trimming left V 5 bases short and J 1 base short, with 5 bases between. Germline CDR1 LNHDA, CDR2 SQIVND (reference sequence). The CDR3 DNA sequence: TGTGCCAGTAGTCGGTCGAACACTGAAGCTTTCTTT. As protein: CASSRSNTEAFF.

The CDR3 region has the DNA TGTGCCTGGAGTGAGGGACTAGCGGGATTCAGGGAGACCCAGTACTTC. As protein: CAWSEGLAGFRETQYF. The chain employs TRBV30 and TRBJ2-5, with 13 bases fitting TRBD2. Germline assignment: CDR1 GTSNPN and CDR2 SVGIG (reference sequence). The CDR3 totals 16 residues. With 1 base clipped from V and 5 bases from J, the junction kept 7 bases outside the gene matches.

This clone was counted only a few times. This chain joins TRBV2 and TRBJ1-2; D unresolved. CDR1 is SNHLY and CDR2 is FYNNEI in the germline V gene. The V and J ends lost 4 bases and 7 bases respectively, with 16 bases between them. The CDR3 is made up of 14 amino acids. CDR3 nucleotide sequence: TGTGCCAGCAGTGTGCGGGCAGACGAGGGTGGCTACACCTTC. Residues: CASSVRADEGGYTF.

The chain carries TRBV27 and TRBJ1-1; possible D gene TRBD1, 5 bases. The germline V gene has CDR1 MNHEY and CDR2 SMNVEV (reference sequence). This CDR3 region has 12 residues. V lost 8 bases and J 6 bases, leaving 13 bases between the germline ends. CDR3 nucleotide sequence: TGTGCCAGCGGGGGTGCGGGGGCTGAAGCTTTCTTT. It specifies CASGGAGAEAFF.

This sequence joins TRBV21-1 and TRBJ2-2; the DNA was not compared with TRBD2, the D call given in the table. TRBV21-1 is a known pseudogene. This CDR3 has 18 residues. The CDR3 here is CASSRTGTSGSNTGELFF. The CDR3 region has the DNA TGTGCCAGCAGCAGGACCGGGACTAGCGGGAGTAACACCGGGGAGCTGTTTTTT.

Concerning this clone itself: The sample has other DNA sequences that encode this CDR3 too. The J gene is TRBJ2-7, the V gene TRBV28; the match to TRBD1 covers 7 bases. The germline V gene encodes CDR1 MDHEN and CDR2 SYDVKM. V gave up 3 bases and J gave up 1 base; unmatched junction bases: 0. The CDR3 spans 13 residues. The CDR3 spells CASSLTGSYEQYF. CDR3 bases: TGTGCCAGCAGTTTGACAGGGTCCTACGAGCAGTACTTC. The entire variable domain, with the rest obtained from reference TRBV28 and TRBJ2-7, is as follows: DVKVTQSSRYLVKRTGEKVFLECVQDMDHENMFWYRQDPGLGLRLIYFSYDVKMKEKGDIPEGYSVSREKKERFSLILESASTNQTSMYLCASSLTGSYEQYFGPGTRLTVT.

The rearrangement links TRBV19 to TRBJ1-6; D call uncertain. V was cut by 4 bases and J by 8 bases, with 3 bases left in between. Germline CDR1 is LNHDA and CDR2 is SQIVND (reference sequence). This CDR3 has 11 residues. In DNA form, the CDR3 reads TGTGCCAGTAGTACCGATTCACCCCTCCACTTT. This encodes CASSTDSPLHF.

The rearrangement links TRBV27 to TRBJ2-5, with 8 bases lining up with TRBD1. The CDR3 covers 14 residues. Germline trimming cut 5 bases from V and 2 bases from J; bases unmatched to any gene: 4. Looked up from germline, CDR1 is MNHEY and CDR2 is SMNVEV (reference sequence). CDR3 sequence: CASSTYRGQETQYF. In DNA, the CDR3 is TGTGCCAGCAGTACATACAGGGGGCAAGAGACCCAGTACTTC.